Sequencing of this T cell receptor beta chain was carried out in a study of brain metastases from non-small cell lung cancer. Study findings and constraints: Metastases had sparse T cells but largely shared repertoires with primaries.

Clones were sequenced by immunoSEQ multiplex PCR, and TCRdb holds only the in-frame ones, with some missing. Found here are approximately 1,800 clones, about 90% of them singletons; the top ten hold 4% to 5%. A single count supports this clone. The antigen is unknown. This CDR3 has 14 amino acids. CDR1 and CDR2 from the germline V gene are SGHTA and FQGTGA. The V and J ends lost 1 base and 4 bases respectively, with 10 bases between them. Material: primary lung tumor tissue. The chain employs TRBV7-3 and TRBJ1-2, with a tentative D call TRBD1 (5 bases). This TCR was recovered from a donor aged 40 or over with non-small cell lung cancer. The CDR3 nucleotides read TGTGCCAGCAGCTTAAATCAGGGTGGCTATGGCTACACCTTC. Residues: CASSLNQGGYGYTF.